Below are 24 T cell receptor beta chains sequenced from a single sample in a study of cytomegalovirus exposure and HLA in healthy donors. The PCR made use of 60 Vbeta and 13 Jbeta primers. Clones were read by immunoSEQ multiplex PCR, and TCRdb kept only the in-frame ones, dropping some. The repertoire holds about 140,000 clones, around three quarters seen once, with under 7.5% in the top ten. Sample: PBMCs. All receptors come from a man aged 35 to 55 in good health and CMV-seropositive.

The V and J genes are TRBV6-1 and TRBJ2-3; a possible D gene is TRBD2 (6 bases). There are 12 residues in the CDR3. The V gene's germline CDR1 is MNHNS and CDR2 SASEGT. V lost 4 bases to trimming and J lost 6 bases, with 8 bases between them. The CDR3 DNA reads as TGTGCCAGCAGTGCCCTAGCGGATACGCAGTATTTT. Its protein product is CASSALADTQYF.

The table lists this clone with a count of one. The chain carries TRBV7-8 and TRBJ2-3; 9 nucleotides line up with TRBD2. With 4 bases clipped from V and 0 bases from J, the junction kept 5 bases outside the gene matches. The CDR3 is 16 amino acids. In germline, CDR1 is SGHVS, CDR2 FQNEAQ. CDR3 sequence: CASSSLAGESTDTQYF. The CDR3 DNA sequence: TGTGCCAGCAGCTCATTAGCGGGGGAGAGCACAGATACGCAGTATTTT.

V is TRBV7-2 and J is TRBJ1-5; TRBD1 might be the D (5 bases). V lost 1 base and J 4 bases, leaving 8 bases between the germline ends. The length of the CDR3 is 14 residues. The germline V gene encodes CDR1 SGHTA and CDR2 FQGNSA. As DNA, the CDR3 is TGTGCCAGCAGCTTAGGTGGGGGGAATCAGCCCCAGCATTTT. It yields the protein CASSLGGGNQPQHF.

The V and J genes are TRBV9 and TRBJ1-3; D unresolved. CDR1 is SGDLS, CDR2 YYNGEE, per germline. Deletions cut 2 bases from V and 0 bases from J, with 9 bases between. This CDR3 has 15 residues. The chain's CDR3 is CASSVDMSSGNTIYF. The CDR3, as DNA: TGTGCCAGCAGCGTCGACATGAGCTCTGGAAACACCATATATTTT. The full variable domain, with the rest looked up from reference TRBV9 and TRBJ1-3, is DSGVTQTPKHLITATGQRVTLRCSPRSGDLSVYWYQQSLDQGLQFLIQYYNGEERAKGNILERFSAQQFPDLHSELNLSSLELGDSALYFCASSVDMSSGNTIYFGEGSWLTVV.

J is TRBJ1-6 and V is TRBV6-7, with D possibly TRBD1 on 6 matching bases. TRBV6-7 is identified as an open reading frame with a role that is uncertain. V was cut by 8 bases and J by 5 bases, with 16 bases left in between. The CDR3 extends over 15 amino acids. In nucleotides, the CDR3 is TGTGCCAGCCATACTTCCAGGGGAGATAATTCACCCCTCCACTTT. It translates to CASHTSRGDNSPLHF.

V gene TRBV18 combines with J gene TRBJ2-7; 10 nucleotides line up with TRBD2. The CDR3 spans 15 residues. In germline, CDR1 is KGHSH, CDR2 LQKENI. Trimming removed 6 bases from V and 0 bases from J; junction bases left unmatched: 5. The CDR3 DNA sequence: TGTGCCAGCTCGCCCCGACTAGCGGGCTCCTACGAGCAGTACTTC. It is translated as CASSPRLAGSYEQYF.

The genes are TRBV20-1 and TRBJ1-2, with D perhaps TRBD1 (6 bases). The V end was cut by 7 bases, the J end by 5 bases, with 11 bases between. Germline CDR1 and CDR2: DFQATT and SNEGSKA (reference sequence). The CDR3 covers 11 residues. CDR3 amino acids: CSVQGPYGYTF. CDR3 DNA sequence: TGCAGTGTACAGGGTCCTTATGGCTACACCTTC.

The chain combines TRBV6-1 with TRBJ2-1; the D gene is possibly TRBD1 (5 bases). Trimming took off 3 bases at V and 2 bases at J, with 17 bases between the two ends. This CDR3 is 17 amino acids long. The germline V gene encodes CDR1 MNHNS and CDR2 SASEGT. The CDR3 DNA sequence: TGTGCCAGCAGTGATTCTCTCAGGGTGGGCCCCTACAATGAGCAGTTCTTC. Residues: CASSDSLRVGPYNEQFF.

This rearrangement joins TRBV9 to TRBJ2-7; D might be TRBD2 (7 bases). Trimming left V 4 bases short and J 4 bases short, with 27 bases between. The germline gives CDR1 SGDLS, CDR2 YYNGEE. This CDR3 comprises 18 residues. For the CDR3, the DNA is TGTGCCAGCAGCCCAGCTGGGGGGGGCGGTTATGGTGGGTACGAGCAGTACTTC. Translated, it gives CASSPAGGGGYGGYEQYF.

The chain has TRBV7-6 and TRBJ2-3; TRBD2 matches at 12 bases. This CDR3 has 16 residues. Losses at the gene ends were 4 bases for V and 3 bases for J; bases not matched to a gene: 5. Germline assignment: CDR1 SGHVS and CDR2 FNYEAQ. In nucleotides, the CDR3 is TGTGCCAGCAGCTCTAGCGGGGGGGCCCGAACAGATACGCAGTATTTT. It specifies CASSSSGGARTDTQYF. The full variable domain, in which reference TRBV7-6 and TRBJ2-3 provide the parts outside the CDR3, is GAGVSQSPRYKVTKRGQDVALRCDPISGHVSLYWYRQALGQGPEFLTYFNYEAQQDKSGLPNDRFSAERPEGSISTLTIQRTEQRDSAMYRCASSSSGGARTDTQYFGPGTRLTVL.

This sequence joins TRBV28 and TRBJ2-4, with a tentative D call TRBD1 (5 bases). The CDR3 runs 15 residues. V lost 6 bases and J 7 bases, leaving 19 bases between the germline ends. Germline lookup yields CDR1 MDHEN and CDR2 SYDVKM. The CDR3 is CASSPPTVTKNIQYF. For the CDR3, the DNA is TGTGCCAGCAGCCCCCCGACAGTCACAAAGAACATTCAGTACTTC. Full variable domain (remainder filled in from reference TRBV28 and TRBJ2-4): DVKVTQSSRYLVKRTGEKVFLECVQDMDHENMFWYRQDPGLGLRLIYFSYDVKMKEKGDIPEGYSVSREKKERFSLILESASTNQTSMYLCASSPPTVTKNIQYFGAGTRLSVL.

CDR3 nucleotide sequence: TGTGCCAGCACGCCCATTGGGACAGGGGGCACCGGGGAGCTGTTTTTT. Translating gives CASTPIGTGGTGELFF. The chain recombines TRBV5-5 with TRBJ2-2; 11 bases align to TRBD1. The V segment lost 6 bases and the J segment 4 bases; nucleotides outside the gene matches: 8. The germline CDR1 and CDR2 sequences are SGHKS and YYEKEE (reference sequence). The CDR3 has 16 amino acids.

This clone was observed a few times. V usage is TRBV5-1 and J usage is TRBJ1-4; no clear D gene. The CDR3 spans 15 residues. The ends were cut back, 2 bases at V and 10 bases at J, with 18 bases in the middle. Germline lookup yields CDR1 SGHRS and CDR2 YFSETQ. CDR3 in DNA: TGCGCCAGCAGCTTATTAACCCCGGACGAGGGAAAACTGTTTTTT. It codes for CASSLLTPDEGKLFF.

The J gene is TRBJ1-1, the V gene TRBV28, with D unclear. The CDR3 has 13 amino acids. V shed 8 bases and J shed 3 bases, with 13 bases lying between them. In germline, CDR1 is MDHEN, CDR2 SYDVKM. The CDR3 DNA sequence: TGTGCCAGCTCCGTTCAGGAGGACACTGAAGCTTTCTTT. Amino acids: CASSVQEDTEAFF.

CDR3 bases: TGTGCCAGCAGTCTACAGAGGGCCACAGATACGCAGTATTTT. This encodes CASSLQRATDTQYF. The chain uses TRBV27 and TRBJ2-3; TRBD2 might be the D (5 bases). Germline CDR1 and CDR2: MNHEY and SMNVEV (reference sequence). Deletions cut 5 bases from V and 2 bases from J, with 11 bases between. This CDR3 is 14 amino acids long.

The rearrangement links TRBV28 to TRBJ1-5; 11 nucleotides line up with TRBD1. Germline loops: CDR1 MDHEN, CDR2 SYDVKM. J was trimmed by 4 bases and V by 5 bases; bases with no gene match: 4. The CDR3 spans 15 residues. The CDR3 loop is CASSLGTGGNQPQHF. As DNA, the CDR3 is TGTGCCAGCAGTCTCGGGACAGGGGGTAATCAGCCCCAGCATTTT.

The chain has TRBV5-1 and TRBJ2-1; TRBD1 might be the D (5 bases). Per germline, CDR1 SGHRS and CDR2 YFSETQ. The CDR3 is made up of 16 amino acids. V lost 0 bases to trimming and J lost 5 bases, with 15 bases between them. DNA of the CDR3: TGCGCCAGCAGCTTGGTCCTCGGCAGGGTCAACAATGAGCAGTTCTTC. Translation gives CASSLVLGRVNNEQFF.

This clone has just a few counts. This rearrangement joins TRBV7-2 to TRBJ1-3, with D unclear. Germline V gives CDR1 SGHTA, CDR2 FQGNSA. The CDR3 has 15 amino acids. With 5 bases removed from V and 0 bases from J, the gap between germline ends came to 11 bases. The CDR3 nucleotides read TGTGCCAGCAGCATGACACAGAGCTCTGGAAACACCATATATTTT. This encodes CASSMTQSSGNTIYF.

The V gene is TRBV19, the J gene TRBJ2-2; 7 nucleotides align to TRBD1. Trimming removed 4 bases from V and 2 bases from J; junction bases left unmatched: 7. The length of the CDR3 is 16 residues. Germline V gene sequence: CDR1 LNHDA, CDR2 SQIVND (reference sequence). DNA of the CDR3: TGTGCCAGTAGTACCCCTTGGGACAGAAACACCGGGGAGCTGTTTTTT. This encodes CASSTPWDRNTGELFF.

V is TRBV25-1 and J is TRBJ1-4, with no clear D. This CDR3 is 16 amino acids long. In germline, CDR1 is MGHDK, CDR2 SYGVNS. V was clipped by 2 bases and J by 7 bases, with 17 bases between them. CDR3 bases: TGTGCCAGCAGTGAAAACAGCTACAGAATGGGTGAAAAACTGTTTTTT. Translated: CASSENSYRMGEKLFF.

The table lists this clone with a count of one. The chain uses TRBV5-1 and TRBJ1-1, with 10 bases identical to TRBD1. Per the germline V gene, CDR1 is SGHRS and CDR2 is YFSETQ. J was trimmed by 0 bases and V by 3 bases; bases with no gene match: 2. The CDR3 runs 15 residues. CDR3 loop: CASSSGQGLNTEAFF. For the CDR3, the DNA is TGCGCCAGCAGCTCGGGACAGGGGCTGAACACTGAAGCTTTCTTT.

The chain combines TRBV5-4 with TRBJ2-5, with a possible D match to TRBD1 (5 bases). The CDR3 consists of 12 residues. V lost 4 bases to trimming and J lost 5 bases, with 9 bases between them. Germline assignment: CDR1 SGHNT and CDR2 YYREEE (reference sequence). CDR3 DNA sequence: TGTGCCAGCAGCAACAACAGGGAGACCCAGTACTTC. It translates to CASSNNRETQYF.

This clone has just one count. The gene calls are TRBV10-3 and TRBJ1-5; D possibly corresponds to TRBD1 (5 bases). CDR1 and CDR2 (germline): ENHRY, SYGVKD. Trimming took 5 bases from V and 5 from J, leaving 16 bases between them. The CDR3 runs 15 residues. Here the CDR3 DNA reads TGTGCCATCAGTTCGACGACAGCCTCCGATCAGCCCCAGCATTTT. Translation: CAISSTTASDQPQHF.

This chain joins TRBV5-1 and TRBJ2-5; D gene ambiguous. CDR3 length: 13 residues. CDR1 SGHRS and CDR2 YFSETQ come from the germline V gene. Between the trimmed V and J ends, which lost 0 bases and 5 bases, there was a span of 8 bases. The CDR3 DNA is TGCGCCAGCAGCTTGGGAGGTTCGGAGACCCAGTACTTC. Amino acids: CASSLGGSETQYF.